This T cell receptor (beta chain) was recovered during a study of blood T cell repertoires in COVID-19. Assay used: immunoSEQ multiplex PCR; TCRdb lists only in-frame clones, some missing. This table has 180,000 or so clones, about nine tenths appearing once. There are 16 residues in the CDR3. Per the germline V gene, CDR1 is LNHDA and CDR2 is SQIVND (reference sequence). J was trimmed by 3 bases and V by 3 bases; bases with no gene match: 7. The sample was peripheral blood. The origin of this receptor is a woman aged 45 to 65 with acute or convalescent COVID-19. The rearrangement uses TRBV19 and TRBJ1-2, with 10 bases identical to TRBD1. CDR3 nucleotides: TGTGCCAGTAGTATGTATGGGACAGGGGAGTACTATGGCTACACCTTC. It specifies CASSMYGTGEYYGYTF.